What follows describes a single T cell receptor beta chain. PCR was performed using 60 Vbeta and 13 Jbeta primers. TCRdb's table, derived via immunoSEQ multiplex PCR, lists solely in-frame clones and lacks some. In the table there are about 67,000 clones, roughly nine tenths of which are singletons. The data were taken from a study of cytomegalovirus exposure and HLA in healthy donors. The clonotype originates from a woman aged 30 to 39 in good health and CMV-seropositive. Sequenced sample: PBMCs.

The CDR3 sequence: CASIYLPSYNEQFF. The CDR3 DNA follows: TGTGCCAGCATTTATCTTCCGAGCTACAATGAGCAGTTCTTC. The chain couples TRBV2 to TRBJ2-1; no firm D call. V lost 7 bases, J lost 3 bases, and 13 bases lay in between. The CDR3 totals 14 residues. The V gene's germline CDR1 is SNHLY and CDR2 FYNNEI.